These 12 T cell receptor beta chains share one sample of origin, sequenced in a study of blood T cell repertoires in COVID-19. This table comes from immunoSEQ multiplex PCR, and its TCRdb copy is limited to in-frame clones, with some not included. This table holds 250,000 or so clones, about 89% found once. The sample comprised PBMCs or T cells enriched from blood (not recorded which). These receptors came from a human donor in a cohort exposed to, infected with or recovered from COVID-19 (not recorded which). The donor label of this sample is uncertain.

This clone occurred once. This chain joins TRBV7-9 and TRBJ2-1; possible D gene TRBD1, 6 bases. Germline lookup yields CDR1 SEHNR and CDR2 FQNEAQ (reference sequence). V lost 5 bases to trimming and J lost 4 bases, with 12 bases between them. The CDR3 runs 14 residues. DNA of the CDR3: TGTGCCAGCAGCGTGGACAGCCCATACAATGAGCAGTTCTTC. Its translation: CASSVDSPYNEQFF.

V and J are TRBV4-3 and TRBJ2-7, with D uncertain. CDR1 is LGHNA, CDR2 YSLEER, per germline. The V and J ends lost 2 bases and 4 bases respectively, with 15 bases between them. The CDR3 extends over 15 amino acids. CDR3 DNA sequence: TGCGCCAGCAGCCAAACTGTCCCACCCGTGTACGAGCAGTACTTC. Its translation: CASSQTVPPVYEQYF.

The chain joins TRBV7-9 to TRBJ2-3; D is unclear. V shed 5 bases and J shed 8 bases, with 11 bases lying between them. The CDR3 loop spans 12 amino acids. Germline loops: CDR1 SEHNR, CDR2 FQNEAQ (reference sequence). DNA for the CDR3: TGTGCCAGCAGCCCCTTAGTGCGTACGCAGTATTTT. Translation: CASSPLVRTQYF.

V usage is TRBV7-9 and J usage is TRBJ2-5; D is uncertain. V was trimmed by 5 bases and J by 3 bases, leaving 7 bases between them. The CDR3 covers 12 residues. Germline V lookup: CDR1 SEHNR, CDR2 FQNEAQ (reference sequence). CDR3 nucleotide sequence: TGTGCCAGCAGCCCAACTGAAGAGACCCAGTACTTC. Translating it yields CASSPTEETQYF.

V gene TRBV5-6 combines with J gene TRBJ2-7, with a tentative D call TRBD2 (6 bases). Per the germline V gene, CDR1 is SGHDT and CDR2 is YYEEEE. Trimming stripped 0 bases from V and 0 bases from J, with 7 bases between. This CDR3 is built from 14 residues. The CDR3 loop is CASSLAGDSYEQYF. CDR3 sequence (DNA): TGTGCCAGCAGCTTGGCGGGGGACTCCTACGAGCAGTACTTC. The full variable domain, with the rest looked up from reference TRBV5-6 and TRBJ2-7, is DAGVTQSPTHLIKTRGQQVTLRCSPKSGHDTVSWYQQALGQGPQFIFQYYEEEERQRGNFPDRFSGHQFPNYSSELNVNALLLGDSALYLCASSLAGDSYEQYFGPGTRLTVT.

The chain is built from TRBV7-6 and TRBJ1-3, with D perhaps matching TRBD1 (6 bases). The germline CDR1 and CDR2 sequences are SGHVS and FNYEAQ. The germline V and J ends were trimmed by 5 bases and 4 bases, with 15 bases remaining between them. This CDR3 has 15 amino acids. The CDR3 here is CASSDRWTVGNTIYF. For the CDR3, the DNA is TGTGCCAGCAGCGACAGGTGGACGGTAGGAAACACCATATATTTT.

The chain has TRBV5-5 and TRBJ1-3; TRBD1 aligns across 9 bases. Per germline, CDR1 SGHKS and CDR2 YYEKEE (reference sequence). There are 15 residues in the CDR3. V lost 3 bases and J lost 4; bases outside the gene matches: 5. CDR3 DNA: TGTGCCAGCAGCTGGGGACAGGGAGCCGGAAACACCATATATTTT. Amino acid sequence: CASSWGQGAGNTIYF.

This chain connects TRBV5-1 to TRBJ2-1, with D perhaps TRBD1 (6 bases). The V end was cut by 3 bases, the J end by 3 bases, with 13 bases between. The germline CDR1 and CDR2 sequences are SGHRS and YFSETQ. The CDR3 contains 15 residues. CDR3 bases: TGCGCCAGCAGCTCCCCCTTGGACAGCTACAATGAGCAGTTCTTC. Protein sequence: CASSSPLDSYNEQFF.

This sequence joins TRBV27 and TRBJ1-4, with TRBD1 as a possible D gene (5 bases). The CDR3 totals 15 residues. Deletions cut 4 bases from V and 4 bases from J, with 13 bases between. Germline V CDR1 and CDR2: MNHEY, SMNVEV (reference sequence). The CDR3 nucleotides are TGTGCCAGCAGTTCTCGACAGACCCTTAATGAAAAACTGTTTTTT. Translated: CASSSRQTLNEKLFF. The variable domain in full, completed from reference TRBV27 and TRBJ1-4, reads EAQVTQNPRYLITVTGKKLTVTCSQNMNHEYMSWYRQDPGLGLRQIYYSMNVEVTDKGDVPEGYKVSRKEKRNFPLILESPSPNQTSLYFCASSSRQTLNEKLFFGSGTQLSVL.

The chain uses TRBV29-1 and TRBJ2-2; 10 bases line up with TRBD1. Germline CDR1 SQVTM, CDR2 ANQGSEA. J was trimmed by 7 bases and V by 3 bases; bases with no gene match: 8. The CDR3 extends over 15 amino acids. The CDR3 DNA follows: TGCAGCGTTGAGCTGGGACAGGGGAAGGGCGGGGAGCTGTTTTTT. It codes for CSVELGQGKGGELFF.

The V and J genes are TRBV7-3 and TRBJ2-3; TRBD2 is a possible D gene (5 bases). V was pared by 6 bases and J by 6 bases, with 13 bases between. Germline-derived CDR1 and CDR2 are SGHTA and FQGTGA. CDR3 length: 13 residues. CDR3 DNA: TGTGCCAGCAGTTCGCAGCGGAGGGATACGCAGTATTTT. Encoded protein: CASSSQRRDTQYF.

V is TRBV6-5 and J is TRBJ1-4; D unresolved. The CDR3 runs 13 residues. Germline CDR1 reads MNHEY; CDR2 reads SVGAGI. Trimming cost V 6 bases and J 6 bases, with 11 bases left between them. CDR3 sequence reads: CASRSSGYEKLFF. The CDR3 nucleotides are TGTGCCAGCAGAAGCAGCGGTTATGAAAAACTGTTTTTT.